These 14 T cell receptor beta chains came from one sample sequenced in a study of shared clonotypes between healthy human individuals. The table came from immunoSEQ multiplex PCR; TCRdb's copy has only in-frame clones and leaves some out. This sample has approximately 1,500,000 clones, with approximately 98% found just once. Sequencing used naive CD4+ T cells sorted from blood. Subset described: CD45RA+ positively selected. The source of these receptors is a man aged 30 to 39 in good health.

The gene calls are TRBV6-6 and TRBJ1-5; 8 nucleotides line up with TRBD1. The CDR3 is 15 amino acids. Looked up from germline, CDR1 is MNHNY and CDR2 is SVGAGI (reference sequence). J lost 4 bases, V lost 8 bases, and 10 bases had no gene match. As DNA, the CDR3 is TGTGCCAGCGGACCGACAGGGGTGGGAAATCAGCCCCAGCATTTT. Translation: CASGPTGVGNQPQHF.

The chain has TRBV7-6 and TRBJ2-1; D call uncertain. V was pared by 4 bases and J by 0 bases, with 10 bases between. This CDR3 comprises 15 residues. Germline V gene lookup returns CDR1 SGHVS and CDR2 FNYEAQ. CDR3 DNA sequence: TGTGCCAGCAGCTCCACCTCCTCCTCCTACAATGAGCAGTTCTTC. Protein sequence: CASSSTSSSYNEQFF.

J is TRBJ2-1 and V is TRBV18, with 10 bases matching TRBD2. CDR1 and CDR2 (germline): KGHSH, LQKENI. The CDR3 length is 17 residues. Losses at the gene ends were 2 bases for V and 2 bases for J; bases not matched to a gene: 6. The DNA of the CDR3 is TGTGCCAGCTCACCATCACGGACTAGCGGCGCCTACAATGAGCAGTTCTTC. This encodes CASSPSRTSGAYNEQFF.

This chain links TRBV5-1 with TRBJ2-5; the D call may be TRBD1 or TRBD2 (5 bases each). Deletions cut 4 bases from V and 5 bases from J, with 15 bases between. From germline, CDR1 is SGHRS and CDR2 YFSETQ. The CDR3 is 14 amino acids. The CDR3: CASSPGPGRETQYF. The CDR3 bases are TGCGCCAGCAGCCCTGGACCGGGGCGGGAGACCCAGTACTTC.

The chain carries TRBV10-3 and TRBJ2-1; D possibly corresponds to TRBD2 (5 bases). V lost 0 bases and J 0 bases, leaving 12 bases between the germline ends. This CDR3 comprises 17 residues. The germline V gene encodes CDR1 ENHRY and CDR2 SYGVKD. The CDR3 here is CAISESRAEYSYNEQFF. CDR3 in DNA: TGTGCCATCAGTGAGTCCAGAGCGGAGTACTCCTACAATGAGCAGTTCTTC.

CDR3 nucleotides: TGTGCCAGCCGGGCGGGGGGGACCTACGAGCAGTACTTC. Residues: CASRAGGTYEQYF. This chain joins TRBV27 and TRBJ2-7, with 9 bases matching TRBD2. Germline trimming cut 8 bases from V and 2 bases from J; bases unmatched to any gene: 4. Germline loops: CDR1 MNHEY, CDR2 SMNVEV (reference sequence). There are 13 residues in the CDR3.

V is TRBV11-2 and J is TRBJ1-5; D is unclear. The germline CDR1 and CDR2 sequences are SGHAT and FQNNGV. The CDR3 covers 13 residues. V was shortened by 5 bases and J by 9 bases, with 14 bases between the two germline ends. Here the CDR3 DNA reads TGTGCCAGCAGCATCGGGCTAGATCGGCCCCAGCATTTT. This gives the protein CASSIGLDRPQHF.

The chain joins TRBV5-6 to TRBJ1-5, with D unclear. The CDR3 has 12 amino acids. Germline values: CDR1 SGHDT, CDR2 YYEEEE. The V gene lost 0 bases and the J gene lost 7 bases, with 5 bases spanning the gap. Here the CDR3 reads CASSLASQPQHF. The CDR3 nucleotides are TGTGCCAGCAGCTTGGCCAGCCAGCCCCAGCATTTT.

The chain has TRBV5-6 and TRBJ2-7; 7 bases align to TRBD1. Per germline, CDR1 SGHDT and CDR2 YYEEEE. With V trimmed by 6 bases and J by 0 bases, 18 bases remained unmatched. The length of the CDR3 is 18 residues. The CDR3 nucleotides read TGTGCCAGCATCCCGAGTGGGCACTTCCGGGACAGCTCCTACGAGCAGTACTTC. Protein product: CASIPSGHFRDSSYEQYF.

This clone has a single count. This chain uses TRBV2 with TRBJ2-3, with 7 bases matching TRBD1. The CDR3 contains 13 residues. CDR1 is SNHLY and CDR2 is FYNNEI in the germline V gene. J was trimmed by 5 bases and V by 7 bases; bases with no gene match: 6. CDR3 DNA sequence: TGTGCCAGCACAAGGGGGCTTGAAGATACGCAGTATTTT. Protein sequence: CASTRGLEDTQYF.

V and J are TRBV7-9 and TRBJ1-1, with 9 positions matching TRBD1. The V gene's germline CDR1 is SEHNR and CDR2 FQNEAQ (reference sequence). The CDR3 extends over 18 amino acids. The V segment lost 4 bases and the J segment 1 base; nucleotides outside the gene matches: 13. The CDR3 sequence: CASSSPRDRALGNTEAFF. DNA of the CDR3: TGTGCCAGCAGCTCACCCCGGGACAGGGCGCTTGGGAACACTGAAGCTTTCTTT. Looking up the rest from reference TRBV7-9 and TRBJ1-1 gives the full variable domain: DTGVSQNPRHKITKRGQNVTFRCDPISEHNRLYWYRQTLGQGPEFLTYFQNEAQLEKSRLLSDRFSAERPKGSFSTLEIQRTEQGDSAMYLCASSSPRDRALGNTEAFFGQGTRLTVV.

J is TRBJ2-5 and V is TRBV2; D gene uncertain. Trimming pared 7 bases from V and 0 bases from J, leaving 6 bases between. The CDR3 is 12 amino acids. Germline V CDR1 and CDR2: SNHLY, FYNNEI. CDR3 in DNA: TGTGCCAGCAAGAGCGACCAAGAGACCCAGTACTTC. This gives the protein CASKSDQETQYF.

This chain uses TRBV9 with TRBJ2-1; the D gene is possibly TRBD2 (5 bases). Deletions cut 0 bases from V and 5 bases from J, with 12 bases between. The CDR3 extends over 15 amino acids. CDR1 and CDR2 from the germline V gene are SGDLS and YYNGEE. The CDR3 bases are TGTGCCAGCAGCGTAGGCCCCGGGGTAAACAATGAGCAGTTCTTC. Encoded protein: CASSVGPGVNNEQFF. Together with reference TRBV9 and TRBJ2-1, the CDR3 gives the full variable domain: DSGVTQTPKHLITATGQRVTLRCSPRSGDLSVYWYQQSLDQGLQFLIQYYNGEERAKGNILERFSAQQFPDLHSELNLSSLELGDSALYFCASSVGPGVNNEQFFGPGTRLTVL.

The chain combines TRBV10-1 with TRBJ2-5; D gene unclear. The germline V and J ends were trimmed by 2 bases and 1 base, with 5 bases remaining between them. There are 13 residues in the CDR3. Looked up from germline, CDR1 is WNHNN and CDR2 is SYGVQD (reference sequence). The CDR3 coding sequence is TGCGCCAGCAGTGAGGTAGCCCAAGAGACCCAGTACTTC. It translates to CASSEVAQETQYF.